The 2 T cell receptor beta chains below were found in one sample sequenced in a study of cytomegalovirus exposure and HLA in healthy donors. PCR amplification relied on 60 Vbeta primers (plus 13 Jbeta primers). Measured with immunoSEQ multiplex PCR; TCRdb has only the in-frame clones, and not every one. Seen here are around 170,000 clones, around 77% observed once, and the top ten hold 2% to 2.5%. Input material: PBMCs. These receptors originate from a man aged 55 to 70 in good health and CMV-seronegative.

J is TRBJ2-3 and V is TRBV5-4; 9 bases match TRBD1. Germline trimming cut 4 bases from V and 2 bases from J; bases unmatched to any gene: 11. Germline CDR1 SGHNT, CDR2 YYREEE (reference sequence). CDR3 size: 17 residues. CDR3 DNA: TGTGCCAGCAGCGTTATTACCTGGACAGGGGACACAGATACGCAGTATTTT. This gives the protein CASSVITWTGDTDTQYF.

The chain uses TRBV10-3 and TRBJ1-5; no firm D call. Looked up from germline, CDR1 is ENHRY and CDR2 is SYGVKD. This CDR3 has 15 amino acids. The V gene lost 3 bases and the J gene lost 0 bases, with 9 bases spanning the gap. CDR3 sequence reads: CAISEGSFSNQPQHF. CDR3 coding DNA: TGTGCCATCAGTGAAGGGAGTTTTAGCAATCAGCCCCAGCATTTT.